This T cell receptor (beta chain) was recovered during a study of T cells in tumors after PD-1 blockade. Assay used: immunoSEQ multiplex PCR; TCRdb lists only in-frame clones, some missing. The sample lists 60,000 or so clones; about 82% were seen once. The CDR3 runs to 15 residues. Germline CDR1 MNHEY, CDR2 SMNVEV (reference sequence). V was shortened by 4 bases and J by 4 bases, with 17 bases between the two germline ends. This sequence was found in a human donor with basal cell carcinoma. The sample consisted of PBMCs, taken before anti-PD-1 treatment. The V and J genes are TRBV27 and TRBJ2-7; tentative D call: TRBD1 (5 bases). CDR3 protein: CASSSREARGYEQYF. For the CDR3, the DNA is TGTGCCAGCAGTTCCCGAGAGGCTAGGGGATACGAGCAGTACTTC.